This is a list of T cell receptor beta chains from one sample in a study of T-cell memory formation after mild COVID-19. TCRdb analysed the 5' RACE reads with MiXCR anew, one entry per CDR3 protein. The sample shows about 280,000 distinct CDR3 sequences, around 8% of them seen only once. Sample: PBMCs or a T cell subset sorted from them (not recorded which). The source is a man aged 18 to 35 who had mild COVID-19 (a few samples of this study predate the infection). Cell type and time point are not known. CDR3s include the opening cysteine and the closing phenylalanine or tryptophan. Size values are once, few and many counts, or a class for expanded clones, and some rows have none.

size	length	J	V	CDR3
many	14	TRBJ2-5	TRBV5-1	CASGPSGGPAPRYF
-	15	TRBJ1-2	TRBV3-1	CASSQVGRMNYGYTF
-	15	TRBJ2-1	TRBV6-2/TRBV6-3	CASSPLGRADNEQFF
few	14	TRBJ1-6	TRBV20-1	CSARLAFTNSPLHF
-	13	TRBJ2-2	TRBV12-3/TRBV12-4	CASSFLWTGELFF
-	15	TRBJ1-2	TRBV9	CASSVDGEPDYGYTF
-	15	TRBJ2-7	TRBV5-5	CASSYLGGVTYEQYF
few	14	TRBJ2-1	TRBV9	CASTSGTGGWPGFF
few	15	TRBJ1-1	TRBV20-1	CRLAPRQGMNTEAFF
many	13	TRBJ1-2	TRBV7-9	CASSDQGGYGYTF
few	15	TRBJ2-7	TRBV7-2	CASSLRGVASGEQYF
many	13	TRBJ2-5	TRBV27	CASSLGPGETQYF